The TCR beta chain described here comes from a study of T-cell memory formation after mild COVID-19. On the study more broadly: Most TCR clusters belonged to a single donor. Study-level results: Day 37-peaking second-wave clones had unconfirmed SARS-CoV-2 specificity. A subset of responding clones appeared in pre-infection memory, suggesting cross-reactive memory joined.

Details on this clonotype: Antigen: not known.

Germline CDR1 SGHAT, CDR2 FQNNGV. This CDR3 has 17 residues. The ends lost 1 base at V and 2 bases at J; junction bases unmatched: 5. UMIs and sample barcodes were carried by the TCR alpha and TCR beta cDNA libraries that 5'RACE produced using constant-segment primers. Each CDR3 protein is one row after TCRdb ran MiXCR on the 5' RACE reads. This sample has 200,000 to 250,000 distinct CDR3 sequences, with 10% to 13% found just once. Sequencing input: PBMCs or a T cell subset sorted from them (not recorded which). This receptor was identified in a man between 18 and 35 years old who had mild COVID-19 (a few samples of this study predate the infection). Cell type and time point are not known. The chain has TRBV11-2 and TRBJ2-6; 7 nucleotides match TRBD1. CDR3 sequence (DNA): TGTGCCAGCAGCTTAGGCGCGACAGGGACTGGGGCCAACGTCCTGACTTTC. Amino acids: CASSLGATGTGANVLTF.